The 3 T cell receptor beta chains below come from one sample, sequenced in a study of T cell repertoires in cytomegalovirus infection (dated by TCRdb to between 2018 and 2020). The label giving this sample's treatment or condition can be read as: in vitro stimulation with specific CMV peptide epitopes to enrich CMV-specific T cells. The sequencer was an Illumina HiSeq 1500. TCRdb passed the public sequencing reads through fastp at Q25 and MiXCR, retaining productive beta sequences. One record per CDR3 amino acid sequence lists the most common genes and DNA. The sample table shows approximately 1,000,000 distinct CDR3 sequences, and less than 40% are seen once. Around 15% of the sample is in the top ten clones. Their antigens remain unidentified. The starting material was cultured CD8+ T cells from PBMCs, obtained from culture after CMV antigen stimulation. Source of these receptors: a human donor in good health (CMV status not recorded). Some clones in this sample may be carry-over from other donors' samples.

The chain is built from TRBV13 and TRBJ2-7; 10 bases are a match to TRBD2. With V trimmed by 2 bases and J by 7 bases, 17 bases remained unmatched. Per the germline V gene, CDR1 is PRHDT and CDR2 is FYEKMQ (reference sequence). The CDR3 runs 18 residues. Written as DNA, the CDR3 is TGTGCCAGCAGCTTAAAAGGCCCTAGCGGGGGCCCCTTAGGGGAGCAGTACGTC. It is translated as CASSLKGPSGGPLGEQYV.

The sample holds many counts of this clonotype. This chain links TRBV7-3 with TRBJ2-2, with 9 bases lining up with TRBD2. Looked up from germline, CDR1 is SGHTA and CDR2 is FQGTGA. The junction had 14 bases not matched to a gene; V was cut back by 7 bases and J by 8 bases. The CDR3 is made up of 16 amino acids. In nucleotides, the CDR3 is TGTGCCAGCACCAATCAGCGGGGGGCCCAGTTTGGGGAGCTGTTTTTT. Translated, it gives CASTNQRGAQFGELFF.

The chain employs TRBV5-1 and TRBJ2-7; 11 bases map to TRBD2. CDR1 is SGHRS, CDR2 YFSETQ, per germline. There are 14 residues in the CDR3. Unmatched junction bases numbered 2, after V lost 0 bases and J lost 6 bases. CDR3 in amino acids: CASSLASGGPEQYV. In DNA, the CDR3 is TGCGCCAGCAGCTTGGCTAGCGGGGGGCCCGAGCAGTACGTC.